This entry lists 23 T cell receptor beta chains sequenced from one sample in a study of T cell repertoires and leukemia-associated antigens. TCRdb ran MiXCR on the 5' RACE reads and lists one entry per CDR3 protein. The sample yields roughly 10,000 distinct CDR3 sequences, approximately 40% seen once. No cognate antigen is known for these TCRs. Sequenced: CD3+ T cells sorted from blood and cultured. These TCRs come from a female donor in good health.

This clonotype qualifies as medium-sized. This sequence joins TRBV5-1 and TRBJ2-2; 7 bases align to TRBD2. V was clipped by 2 bases and J by 4 bases; unmatched bases: 5. The CDR3 has 15 amino acids. Germline CDR1 and CDR2: SGHRS and YFSETQ. The CDR3, as DNA: TGCGCCAGCAGCTTCGGCAGCGGGGCCACCGGGGAGCTGTTTTTT. This translates into CASSFGSGATGELFF.

This rearrangement joins TRBV29-1 to TRBJ2-1; TRBD2 matches at 9 bases. The CDR3 runs to 14 residues. V was clipped by 6 bases and J by 5 bases; unmatched bases: 8. Germline CDR1 and CDR2: SQVTM and ANQGSEA. The CDR3 coding sequence is TGCAGCGTCTGGAATAGCGGGAGTAACAATGAGCAGTTCTTC. Residues: CSVWNSGSNNEQFF.

With regard to this clonotype: The junction does not match germline at one end; this may be a read error. This chain links TRBV15 with TRBJ2-7, with 11 bases lining up with TRBD2. The V gene's germline CDR1 is LNHNV and CDR2 YYDKDF (reference sequence). The CDR3 is 17 amino acids. The CDR3 loop is CATSRNLTGTSGYEQYF. CDR3 nucleotide sequence: TGTGCCACCAGCAGAAATTTAACCGGGACTAGCGGCTACGAGCAGTACTTT. Drawing the rest from reference TRBV15 and TRBJ2-7, the complete variable domain is DAMVIQNPRYQVTQFGKPVTLSCSQTLNHNVMYWYQQKSSQAPKLLFHYYDKDFNNEADTPDNFQSRRPNTSFCFLDIRSPGLGDTAMYLCATSRNLTGTSGYEQYFGPGTRLTVT.

This clonotype was counted only a few times. The chain couples TRBV6-5 to TRBJ2-6; D gene ambiguous. The CDR3 contains 15 residues. V gave up 7 bases and J gave up 2 bases, with 12 bases separating them. In germline, CDR1 is MNHEY, CDR2 SVGAGI. The CDR3 DNA reads TGTGCCAGCAATTCCGATGGAACTGGGGCCAACGTCCTGACTTTC. Its protein is CASNSDGTGANVLTF.

As concerns this clonotype: The CDR3 does not end in the conserved phenylalanine or tryptophan, so this is likely a read error. The DNA is left out, because the CDR3 cannot be placed on it with certainty; the CDR3 is given as TCRdb lists it. This sequence joins TRBV6-2 or TRBV6-3 and TRBJ1-6; no DNA check was done on the table's D call, TRBD1. 15 amino acids form the CDR3, both terminal residues included. Germline V lookup: CDR1 MNHEY, CDR2 SVGEGT. The CDR3 loop reads CAGSYQRHLRITLYS.

This clonotype was counted between two and nine times. The genes are TRBV4-1 and TRBJ2-1; D not certain. The germline CDR1 and CDR2 sequences are MGHRA and YSYEKL. V shed 2 bases and J shed 0 bases, with 2 bases lying between them. The CDR3 has 13 residues. In DNA, the CDR3 is TGCGCCAGCAGCCAAAGCTCCTACAATGAGCAGTTCTTC. Translating gives CASSQSSYNEQFF.

About this clonotype: A read error may produce the germline difference seen at one junction end. V and J are TRBV12-3 or TRBV12-4 and TRBJ1-1, with TRBD1 matching over 7 bases. The CDR3 has 18 residues. CDR3 sequence (DNA): TGTGCCAGTAGTTTGGGCAGGGGAGGGGGCAAAGGAAACACTGAAGCTTTCTTT. Protein sequence: CASSLGRGGGKGNTEAFF.

As DNA, the CDR3 is TGTGCCAGCAGTTTGGACAGGGCGGGAGACACCGGGGAGCTGTTTTTT. Translating it yields CASSLDRAGDTGELFF. This chain connects TRBV7-9 to TRBJ2-2; possible D gene TRBD1, 8 bases. Germline CDR1 SEHNR, CDR2 FQNEAQ (reference sequence). The CDR3 has 16 residues. V lost 6 bases to trimming and J lost 3 bases, with 17 bases between them.

In the case of this clonotype: Its ends do not fully match the called genes, so a read error is possible. The chain has TRBV12-3 or TRBV12-4 and TRBJ1-1; weak D call: TRBD1 (5 bases). The CDR3 runs 12 residues. The CDR3 loop reads CACRPQGFEAFF. The CDR3 DNA follows: TGTGCCTGCAGACCTCAGGGTTTTGAAGCTTTCTTT.

The chain couples TRBV7-9 to TRBJ2-7; D call uncertain. Germline V CDR1 and CDR2: SEHNR, FQNEAQ (reference sequence). The CDR3 is 11 amino acids. Trimming stripped 4 bases from V and 6 bases from J, with 7 bases between. The CDR3: CASSSGGEQYF. CDR3 nucleotides: TGTGCCAGCAGCTCCGGCGGCGAGCAGTACTTC.

This clonotype has a count of ten or more. The chain joins TRBV15 to TRBJ2-5; 9 bases fit TRBD1. CDR3 length equals 18 residues. CDR1 is LNHNV and CDR2 is YYDKDF in the germline V gene (reference sequence). V lost 0 bases and J lost 6; bases outside the gene matches: 14. CDR3 bases: TGTGCCACCAGCAGAGATTCTAATACCGGGACAGGGTCGAAGACCCAGTACTTC. Translating it yields CATSRDSNTGTGSKTQYF.

V and J are TRBV20-1 and TRBJ2-3, with D maybe TRBD1 (6 bases). The germline gives CDR1 DFQATT, CDR2 SNEGSKA (reference sequence). The CDR3 length is 16 residues. The germline V and J ends were trimmed by 0 bases and 2 bases, with 15 bases remaining between them. The CDR3 DNA follows: TGCAGTGCTAGAGATCGAGACAGGACCATCACAGATACGCAGTATTTT. It is translated as CSARDRDRTITDTQYF.

About this clonotype: This clone may be a read error of a much larger clone one base away. The chain recombines TRBV7-9 with TRBJ2-3, with 8 bases identical to TRBD1. The V gene end was trimmed by 8 bases and the J gene end by 4 bases; junction bases not matched to a gene: 14. This CDR3 is built from 16 residues. The germline gives CDR1 SEHNR, CDR2 FQNEAQ (reference sequence). In DNA, the CDR3 is TGTGCCAGCCGACTGGACAGGGTTTACCCACCAGATACGCAGTATTTT. Its translation is CASRLDRVYPPDTQYF. Together with reference TRBV7-9 and TRBJ2-3, the CDR3 gives the full variable domain: DTGVSQNPRHKITKRGQNVTFRCDPISEHNRLYWYRQTLGQGPEFLTYFQNEAQLEKSRLLSDRFSAERPKGSFSTLEIQRTEQGDSAMYLCASRLDRVYPPDTQYFGPGTRLTVL.

With regard to this clonotype: The CDR3 ends on some other residue instead of the conserved phenylalanine or tryptophan, so this is likely a read error. The V gene is TRBV12-3 or TRBV12-4, the J gene TRBJ1-4; D is perhaps TRBD1 (5 bases). The CDR3 spans 14 residues. In nucleotides, the CDR3 is TGTGCCAGCAGCCTTCCGGGGCGGAATGAGAAACTGTTTCTT. This gives the protein CASSLPGRNEKLFL.

This clonotype was picked up a small number of times. The V call is TRBV5-1, the J call TRBJ2-7, with TRBD1 as a possible D gene (5 bases). Trimming left V 6 bases short and J 6 bases short, with 25 bases between. The CDR3 consists of 16 residues. CDR1 is SGHRS and CDR2 is YFSETQ in the germline V gene. The chain's CDR3 is CASTPGPGMGPGEQYF. CDR3 DNA sequence: TGCGCCAGCACACCCGGGCCAGGGATGGGGCCTGGCGAGCAGTACTTC.

This sequence joins TRBV12-3 or TRBV12-4 and TRBJ1-5; no definite D call. V shed 6 bases and J shed 4 bases, with 22 bases lying between them. The CDR3 is 17 amino acids. The CDR3 is CASSLNYESGFNQPQHF. DNA of the CDR3: TGTGCCAGCAGCCTAAACTACGAGTCGGGCTTTAATCAGCCCCAGCATTTT.

This clonotype was recorded many times. The rearrangement links TRBV6-1 to TRBJ2-6; TRBD1 agrees at 7 bases. Trimming took 8 bases from V and 3 from J; bases not matched to a gene: 13. The CDR3 has 17 residues. Germline lookup yields CDR1 MNHNS and CDR2 SASEGT. The CDR3 region has the DNA TGTGCCAGCTCGGGGATGACAGGGTATGGTGGGGCCAACGTCCTGACTTTC. It encodes CASSGMTGYGGANVLTF.

By frequency in the sample, this clonotype is medium-sized (0.01 to 0.1%). The J gene is TRBJ2-1, the V gene TRBV5-1, with no clear D. Looked up from germline, CDR1 is SGHRS and CDR2 is YFSETQ. This CDR3 spans 11 amino acids. The V end was cut by 0 bases, the J end by 9 bases, with 4 bases between. The CDR3 is CASSLAGEQFF. The CDR3 nucleotides read TGCGCCAGCAGCTTGGCTGGTGAGCAGTTCTTC. Supplemented by reference TRBV5-1 and TRBJ2-1, the full variable domain reads KAGVTQTPRYLIKTRGQQVTLSCSPISGHRSVSWYQQTPGQGLQFLFEYFSETQRNKGNFPGRFSGRQFSNSRSEMNVSTLELGDSALYLCASSLAGEQFFGPGTRLTVL.

This clonotype showed up just a few times. CDR3 sequence reads: CASSPWGAFGYTF. CDR3 in DNA: TGTGCCAGCAGTCCGTGGGGCGCCTTTGGCTACACCTTC. The chain couples TRBV27 to TRBJ1-2; weak D call: TRBD1 (5 bases). The CDR3 consists of 13 residues. The ends were cut back, 5 bases at V and 7 bases at J, with 14 bases in the middle. Per germline, CDR1 MNHEY and CDR2 SMNVEV (reference sequence).

This sequence joins TRBV12-3 or TRBV12-4 and TRBJ1-2; D is possibly TRBD1 (5 bases). This CDR3 comprises 16 residues. The germline V and J ends were trimmed by 7 bases and 4 bases, with 22 bases remaining between them. CDR3 sequence reads: CASTPGAKGGVYGYTF. CDR3 DNA: TGTGCCAGCACACCTGGGGCCAAGGGTGGTGTCTATGGCTACACCTTC.

The chain couples TRBV12-3 or TRBV12-4 to TRBJ1-1, with no clear D. Trimming cost V 4 bases and J 5 bases, with 14 bases left between them. This CDR3 is 14 amino acids long. Here the CDR3 DNA reads TGTGCCAGCAGTTCTAAGGTCCGCGGGACTGAAGCTTTCTTT. Protein sequence: CASSSKVRGTEAFF.

Judged by abundance, this clonotype is medium-sized. This chain joins TRBV5-1 and TRBJ2-5, with unresolved D. This CDR3 region has 13 residues. V lost 0 bases and J lost 1, with 4 bases in between. Germline V gives CDR1 SGHRS, CDR2 YFSETQ. CDR3 amino acids: CASSLVPQETQYF. CDR3 bases: TGCGCCAGCAGCTTGGTTCCCCAAGAGACCCAGTACTTC.

By sample share, this clonotype is medium-sized. The gene calls are TRBV20-1 and TRBJ2-7; 9 nucleotides line up with TRBD1. Germline lookup yields CDR1 DFQATT and CDR2 SNEGSKA (reference sequence). Unmatched junction bases numbered 8, after V lost 2 bases and J lost 0 bases. The CDR3 spans 16 residues. The CDR3 here is CSARPWDRAFSYEQYF. The CDR3 DNA follows: TGCAGTGCTAGACCTTGGGACAGGGCCTTCTCCTACGAGCAGTACTTC.